A selection of T cell receptor beta chains follows, all from one sample in a study of technical replicates of blood from a handful of donors. Profiling relied on immunoSEQ multiplex PCR, and the TCRdb table lists in-frame clones only, not all of them. The table includes 80,000 to 100,000 clones, 95% detected once. Specimen: T cells isolated from PBMCs. These TCRs come from a human donor in good health. CDR3s include the opening cysteine and the closing phenylalanine or tryptophan. D genes are given only for firm matches. Expanded clones are given a class, and other clones once, few, many or no size at all.

d_gene	j_gene	v_gene	abundance	CDR3aa	CDR3nt
.	TRBJ2-7	TRBV15	.	CATSTSLEGHPGEQYF	TGTGCCACCAGCACAAGTCTGGAGGGCCACCCGGGCGAGCAGTACTTC
.	TRBJ2-1	TRBV5-1	.	CASIGENSYNEQFF	TGCGCCAGCATAGGAGAGAACTCCTACAATGAGCAGTTCTTC
.	TRBJ2-7	TRBV18	.	CASSPGDGSSNEQYF	TGTGCCAGCTCACCAGGGGACGGGAGTTCCAACGAGCAGTACTTC
.	TRBJ1-1	TRBV30	few	CAWSHTEAFF	TGTGCCTGGAGTCATACTGAAGCTTTCTTT
.	TRBJ1-1	TRBV7-8	.	CASRPEAFF	TGTGCCTCGAGGCCTGAAGCTTTCTTT
.	TRBJ2-3	TRBV7-2	.	CASSLASPDTQYF	TGTGCCAGCAGCCTGGCTTCTCCTGATACGCAGTATTTT
TRBD2	TRBJ2-7	TRBV19	.	CAAAAGANYEQYF	TGTGCCGCGGCAGCGGGGGCGAACTACGAGCAGTACTTC
TRBD1	TRBJ2-7	TRBV7-6	.	CASSLGTGPYEQYF	TGTGCCAGCAGCTTGGGGACAGGTCCCTACGAGCAGTACTTC
.	TRBJ2-7	TRBV4-1	.	CASSHATDYEQYF	TGCGCCAGCAGCCATGCGACAGACTACGAGCAGTACTTC
TRBD1	TRBJ1-4	TRBV19	.	CASSPGTANEKLFF	TGTGCCAGTAGTCCCGGGACAGCGAATGAAAAACTGTTTTTT
.	TRBJ2-3	TRBV7-2	once	CASSSMSRTDTQYF	TGTGCCAGCAGCTCTATGAGCCGCACAGATACGCAGTATTTT
TRBD1	TRBJ1-1	TRBV30	.	CAWSAVHVWGTGKTEAFF	TGTGCCTGGAGTGCCGTTCACGTTTGGGGGACAGGGAAAACTGAAGCTTTCTTT
TRBD1	TRBJ2-7	TRBV10-2	.	CASRAGTGGNEQYF	TGCGCCAGCAGGGCCGGGACAGGGGGAAACGAGCAGTACTTC
TRBD1	TRBJ2-7	TRBV11-3	.	CASSPEVDRAIF	TGTGCCAGCAGCCCCGAGGTCGACAGGGCCATCTTC
.	TRBJ2-3	TRBV28	.	CASRTTRDTQYF	TGTGCTTCTCGGACTACGCGGGATACGCAGTATTTT
.	TRBJ2-1	TRBV6-6	.	CASSYSRLGDEQFF	TGTGCCAGCAGTTACTCGAGGCTGGGAGATGAGCAGTTCTTC
TRBD1	TRBJ1-2	TRBV5-6	.	CASSSGTGTSSGYTF	TGTGCCAGCAGCTCCGGGACAGGGACGTCGAGTGGCTACACCTTC
.	TRBJ2-5	TRBV9	.	CASSDRRGLQETQYF	TGTGCCAGCAGCGACAGAAGGGGTTTGCAAGAGACCCAGTACTTC
TRBD1	TRBJ2-7	TRBV27	.	CASSYRQGLPYEQYF	TGTGCCAGCAGCTATAGACAGGGGCTCCCCTACGAGCAGTACTTC
.	TRBJ1-4	TRBV5-1	few	CASNSGRGEKLFF	TGCGCCAGCAACTCAGGGAGGGGTGAAAAACTGTTTTTT
.	TRBJ1-4	TRBV19	.	CASSIDRSPNGGKLFF	TGTGCCAGTAGTATAGATCGATCACCCAACGGCGGAAAACTGTTTTTT
.	TRBJ1-3	TRBV2	once	CASRGGATNTIYF	TGTGCCAGCAGGGGTGGGGCCACGAACACCATATATTTT
TRBD1	TRBJ2-5	TRBV10-3	.	CAISGKGTVQETQYF	TGTGCCATCAGTGGGAAGGGGACAGTTCAAGAGACCCAGTACTTC
TRBD2	TRBJ2-2	TRBV7-7	.	CASSSRTSGVNTGELFF	TGTGCCAGCAGCTCCCGGACTAGCGGGGTCAACACCGGGGAGCTGTTTTTT
TRBD2	TRBJ2-7	TRBV4-2	.	CASSQDLYSSGGIVYDEQYF	TGTGCCAGCAGCCAAGATTTATATTCTAGCGGAGGGATAGTTTACGACGAGCAGTACTTC
.	TRBJ2-5	TRBV18	.	CASSPPNRAVETQYF	TGTGCCAGCTCACCACCGAACAGGGCGGTGGAGACCCAGTACTTC
.	TRBJ1-5	TRBV30	.	CAWSLGHTNNQPQHF	TGTGCCTGGAGTCTGGGACACACTAACAATCAGCCCCAGCATTTT
.	TRBJ2-3	TRBV7-8	.	CASSLFTTRDTQYF	TGTGCCAGCAGCTTATTTACGACTCGGGATACGCAGTATTTT
.	TRBJ2-3	TRBV19	.	CASSRASAVDTQYF	TGTGCCAGTAGCCGGGCTAGCGCCGTGGATACGCAGTATTTT
.	TRBJ2-3	TRBV4-1	.	CASSQDVAVDTQYF	TGCGCCAGCAGCCAAGATGTGGCCGTAGATACGCAGTATTTT
TRBD2	TRBJ2-1	TRBV7-9	.	CASSFASGVYNEQFF	TGTGCCAGCAGCTTCGCTAGCGGGGTATACAATGAGCAGTTCTTC
.	TRBJ1-5	TRBV27	.	CASSSTEYSNQPQHF	TGTGCCAGCAGTTCGACAGAATATAGCAATCAGCCCCAGCATTTT
.	TRBJ1-2	TRBV4-1	.	CASSQYFGQWDGYTF	TGCGCCAGCAGCCAATACTTCGGACAGTGGGATGGCTACACCTTC
.	TRBJ1-4	TRBV18	.	CASSPSSGSTNEKLFF	TGTGCCAGCTCACCATCGTCGGGATCAACTAATGAAAAACTGTTTTTT
.	TRBJ1-5	TRBV2	.	CASSVGGNQPQHF	TGTGCCAGCAGTGTGGGAGGGAATCAGCCCCAGCATTTT
TRBD2	TRBJ2-3	TRBV6-5	.	CASSYGLAGSTDTQYF	TGTGCCAGCAGTTACGGGCTAGCGGGAAGTACAGATACGCAGTATTTT
.	TRBJ2-7	TRBV7-9	.	CASSLGRGWDEQYF	TGTGCCAGCAGCTTAGGCAGGGGCTGGGACGAGCAGTACTTC